This T cell receptor beta chain was obtained from a study of blood T cell repertoires in COVID-19 (dated by TCRdb to 2019 to 2021). A note on the overall study: Samples from collaborators originated in the United States, Italy and Spain and spanned both the acute and convalescent phases of COVID-19. The dataset comprised deeply sampled blood TCRbeta repertoires from subjects exposed to, actively infected with, or recovered from COVID-19. HLA class I and class II types, where available, came from metadata supplied by the sample provider rather than from assay-based typing. The sample metadata nearly always contained a de-identified subject ID, COVID-19 status, age in years and sex. The repertoires were made available in a free public database intended to serve as a resource for research on the immune response to SARS-CoV-2. Samples were obtained from the ongoing ImmuneRACE study (first 160 participants) and from 1,200 or so subjects provided by 6 global collaborators. The prospective study material was composed of cDNA or gDNA derived from T cells, B-cell-depleted T cells, or PBMCs. What the study reported, not specific to this receptor: How much clinical and demographic metadata was included differed by source and by participant, and the metadata was provided uncurated.

Worth noting for this clone: The antigen it recognizes is unknown. No qualities accompany the bases; no much larger clone lies one base away.

At the junction V is shortened by 6 bases and J by 2 bases; bases outside the gene matches: 4. For CDR1 and CDR2, the germline V gene lists SQVTM and ANQGSEA. From cysteine to phenylalanine, the CDR3 is 13 amino acids long. The only DNA kept is the CDR3, 39 bases in frame from the first base. The immunoSEQ Assay, a bias-controlled multiplex PCR, was used to amplify TCRbeta CDR3 regions from genomic DNA. The paper's data handling went like this. Within the assay, amplification of reference gene primers was used to estimate how many nucleated cells each sample contained. To quantify the absolute abundance of each unique TCRbeta CDR3 rearrangement, sequence reads were collapsed and filtered. For each sample, productive Simpson clonality was calculated as the square root of Simpson's diversity index across productive rearrangements. The clones in this table, taken by TCRdb from immuneACCESS, are in-frame only. Not every clone is retained; where verified, under half of the shortfall comes from an unresolved V gene, and the cause of the rest is unknown. V, J and clone size derive from that table, while D and trimming were established from the DNA sequence. The sample table contains approximately 220,000 clones; only one count was recorded for 65% to 90% of them. The ten top clones hold 4.4% of the sample.

Whole blood was collected in K2EDTA tubes by collaborating institutions according to the institutions' own protocols. For TCRbeta analysis, collaborators shipped samples in one of three forms: frozen whole blood, isolated PBMCs, or DNA extracted from either of those sample types. This TCR came from a man aged 45-60 years with acute or convalescent COVID-19. The chain joins TRBV29-1 to TRBJ1-3, with 7 junctional bases fitting TRBD1. Sequenced: peripheral blood. The sequenced DNA is TGCAGCGTCGGGGACAGTCCTGGAAACACCATATATTTT. Its amino acids are CSVGDSPGNTIYF.